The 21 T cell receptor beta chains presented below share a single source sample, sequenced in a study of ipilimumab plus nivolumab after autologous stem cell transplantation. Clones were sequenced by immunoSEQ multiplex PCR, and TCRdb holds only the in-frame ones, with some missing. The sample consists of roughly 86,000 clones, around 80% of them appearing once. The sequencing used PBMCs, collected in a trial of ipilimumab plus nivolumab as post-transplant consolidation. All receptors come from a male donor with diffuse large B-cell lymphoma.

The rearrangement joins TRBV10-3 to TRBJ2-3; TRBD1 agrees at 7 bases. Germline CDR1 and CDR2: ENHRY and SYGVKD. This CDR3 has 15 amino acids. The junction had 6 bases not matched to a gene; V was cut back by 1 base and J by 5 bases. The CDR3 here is CAISEFAGGRDTQYF. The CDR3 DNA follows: TGTGCCATCAGTGAGTTTGCAGGGGGTCGAGATACGCAGTATTTT.

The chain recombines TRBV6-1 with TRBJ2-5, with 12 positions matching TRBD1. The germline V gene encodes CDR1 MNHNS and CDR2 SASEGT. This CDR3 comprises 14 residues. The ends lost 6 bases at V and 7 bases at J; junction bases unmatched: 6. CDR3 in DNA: TGTGCCAGCAGCTGGGACAGGGGGCCCATGACCCAGTACTTC. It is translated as CASSWDRGPMTQYF.

The CDR3 nucleotides are TGTGCCAGCCAAGACAGCGCTTTGTCTAATGAAAAACTGTTTTTT. This translates into CASQDSALSNEKLFF. The chain joins TRBV2 to TRBJ1-4, with D tentatively TRBD1 (5 bases). The germline V gene encodes CDR1 SNHLY and CDR2 FYNNEI. Deletions cut 8 bases from V and 3 bases from J, with 16 bases between. This CDR3 region has 15 residues.

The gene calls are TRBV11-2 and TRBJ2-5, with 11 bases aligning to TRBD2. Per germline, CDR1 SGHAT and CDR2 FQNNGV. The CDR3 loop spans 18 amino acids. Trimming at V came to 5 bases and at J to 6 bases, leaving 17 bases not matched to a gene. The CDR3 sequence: CASSRYTSGGGGWQTQYF. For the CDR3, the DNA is TGTGCCAGCAGCCGTTATACTAGCGGGGGTGGTGGGTGGCAGACCCAGTACTTC.

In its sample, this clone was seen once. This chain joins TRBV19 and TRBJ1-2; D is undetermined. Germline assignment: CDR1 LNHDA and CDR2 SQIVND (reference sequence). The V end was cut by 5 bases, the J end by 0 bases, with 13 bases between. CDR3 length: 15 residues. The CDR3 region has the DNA TGTGCCAGTAGTGGGCCCGGAGGCGCTAACTATGGCTACACCTTC. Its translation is CASSGPGGANYGYTF.

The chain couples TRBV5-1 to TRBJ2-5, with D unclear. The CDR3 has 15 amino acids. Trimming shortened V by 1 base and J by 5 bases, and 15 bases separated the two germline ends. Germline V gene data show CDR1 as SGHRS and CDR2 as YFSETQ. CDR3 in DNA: TGCGCCAGCAGCTTGTCACCAGACAAAAGGGAGACCCAGTACTTC. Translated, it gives CASSLSPDKRETQYF. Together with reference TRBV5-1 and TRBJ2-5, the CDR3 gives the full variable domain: KAGVTQTPRYLIKTRGQQVTLSCSPISGHRSVSWYQQTPGQGLQFLFEYFSETQRNKGNFPGRFSGRQFSNSRSEMNVSTLELGDSALYLCASSLSPDKRETQYFGPGTRLLVL.

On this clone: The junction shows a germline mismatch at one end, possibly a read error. The CDR3 sequence: CAGSETRSNTEAFF. CDR3 in DNA: TGTGCCGGCAGTGAGACCCGGTCGAACACTGAAGCTTTCTTT. V gene TRBV6-1 combines with J gene TRBJ1-1, with D hard to call. CDR1 MNHNS and CDR2 SASEGT come from the germline V gene. This CDR3 contains 14 residues.

The chain's CDR3 is CASSTDRVDGYTF. The CDR3 DNA reads as TGTGCCAGCAGCACCGACAGGGTAGATGGCTACACCTTC. The chain joins TRBV5-4 to TRBJ1-2, with 7 bases fitting TRBD1. J lost 6 bases, V lost 4 bases, and 6 bases had no gene match. Germline CDR1 SGHNT, CDR2 YYREEE (reference sequence). This CDR3 contains 13 residues. The full variable domain, completed using reference TRBV5-4 and TRBJ1-2, is ETGVTQSPTHLIKTRGQQVTLRCSSQSGHNTVSWYQQALGQGPQFIFQYYREEENGRGNFPPRFSGLQFPNYSSELNVNALELDDSALYLCASSTDRVDGYTFGSGTRLTVV.

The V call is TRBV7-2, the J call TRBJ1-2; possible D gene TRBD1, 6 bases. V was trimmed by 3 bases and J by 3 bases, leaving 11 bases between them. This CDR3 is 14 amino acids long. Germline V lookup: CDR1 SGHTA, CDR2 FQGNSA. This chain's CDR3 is CASSFGQGYYGYTF. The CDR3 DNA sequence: TGTGCCAGCAGCTTCGGGCAGGGGTACTATGGCTACACCTTC.

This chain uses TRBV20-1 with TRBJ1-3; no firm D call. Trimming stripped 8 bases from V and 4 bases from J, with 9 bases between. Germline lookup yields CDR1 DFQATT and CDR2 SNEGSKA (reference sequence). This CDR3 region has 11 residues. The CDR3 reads CSPRVGNTIYF. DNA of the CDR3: TGCAGTCCCCGTGTGGGAAACACCATATATTTT.

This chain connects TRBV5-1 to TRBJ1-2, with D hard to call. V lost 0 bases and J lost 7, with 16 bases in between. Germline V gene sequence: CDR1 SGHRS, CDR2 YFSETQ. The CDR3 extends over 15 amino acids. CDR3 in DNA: TGCGCCAGCAGCTTGGGGGAGGCTCCTTCTGGTGGCTACACCTTC. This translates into CASSLGEAPSGGYTF.

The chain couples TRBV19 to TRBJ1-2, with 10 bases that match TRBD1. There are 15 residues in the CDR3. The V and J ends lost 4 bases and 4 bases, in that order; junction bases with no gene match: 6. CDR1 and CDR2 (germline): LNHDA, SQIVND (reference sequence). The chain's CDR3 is CASSTSTGGRYGYTF. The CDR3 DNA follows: TGTGCCAGTAGTACCTCGACAGGGGGCCGCTATGGCTACACCTTC.

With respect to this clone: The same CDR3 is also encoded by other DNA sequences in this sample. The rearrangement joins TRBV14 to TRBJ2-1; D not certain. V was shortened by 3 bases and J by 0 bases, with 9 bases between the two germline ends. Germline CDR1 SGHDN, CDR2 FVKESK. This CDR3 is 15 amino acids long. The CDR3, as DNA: TGTGCCAGCAGCCAGTGGACGGACTCCTACAATGAGCAGTTCTTC. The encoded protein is CASSQWTDSYNEQFF. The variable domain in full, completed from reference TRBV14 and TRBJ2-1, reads EAGVTQFPSHSVIEKGQTVTLRCDPISGHDNLYWYRRVMGKEIKFLLHFVKESKQDESGMPNNRFLAERTGGTYSTLKVQPAELEDSGVYFCASSQWTDSYNEQFFGPGTRLTVL.

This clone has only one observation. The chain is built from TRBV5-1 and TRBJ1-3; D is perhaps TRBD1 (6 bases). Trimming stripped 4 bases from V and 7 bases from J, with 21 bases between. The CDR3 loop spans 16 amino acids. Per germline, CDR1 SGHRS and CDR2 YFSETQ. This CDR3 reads CASSIGQSALSNTIYF. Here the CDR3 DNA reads TGCGCCAGCAGCATTGGACAGTCCGCTCTGTCGAACACCATATATTTT.

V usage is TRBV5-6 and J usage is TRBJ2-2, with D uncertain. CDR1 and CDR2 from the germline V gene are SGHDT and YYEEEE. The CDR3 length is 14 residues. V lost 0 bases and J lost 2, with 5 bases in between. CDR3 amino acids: CASSLVANTGELFF. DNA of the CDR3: TGTGCCAGCAGCTTGGTCGCTAACACCGGGGAGCTGTTTTTT.

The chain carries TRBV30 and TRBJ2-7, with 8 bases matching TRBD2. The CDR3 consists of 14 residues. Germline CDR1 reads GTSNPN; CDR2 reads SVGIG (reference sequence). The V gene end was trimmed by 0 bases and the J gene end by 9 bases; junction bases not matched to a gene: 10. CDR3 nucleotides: TGTGCCTGGAGTGTACGGGGGGGGGCTTCTGGGCAGTACTTC. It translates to CAWSVRGGASGQYF. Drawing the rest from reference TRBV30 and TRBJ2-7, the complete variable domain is SQTIHQWPATLVQPVGSPLSLECTVEGTSNPNLYWYRQAAGRGLQLLFYSVGIGQISSEVPQNLSASRPQDRQFILSSKKLLLSDSGFYLCAWSVRGGASGQYFGPGTRLTVT.

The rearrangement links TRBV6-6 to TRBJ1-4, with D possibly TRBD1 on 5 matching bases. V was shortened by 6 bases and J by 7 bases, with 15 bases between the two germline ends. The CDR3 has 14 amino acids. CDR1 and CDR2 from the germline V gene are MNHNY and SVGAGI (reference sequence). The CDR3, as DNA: TGTGCCAGCAGCCTCGGGACGGTTTTTGAAAAACTGTTTTTT. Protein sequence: CASSLGTVFEKLFF.

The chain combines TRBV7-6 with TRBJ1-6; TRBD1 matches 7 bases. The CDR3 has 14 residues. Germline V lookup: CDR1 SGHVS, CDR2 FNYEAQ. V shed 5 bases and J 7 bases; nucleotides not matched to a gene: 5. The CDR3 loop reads CASSLGQTNSPLHF. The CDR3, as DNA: TGTGCCAGCAGCCTGGGACAGACAAATTCACCCCTCCACTTT.

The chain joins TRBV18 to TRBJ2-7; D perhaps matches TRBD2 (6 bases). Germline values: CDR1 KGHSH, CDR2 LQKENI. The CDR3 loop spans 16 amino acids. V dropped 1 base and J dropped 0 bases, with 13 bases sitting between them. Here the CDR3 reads CASSPLPGVSSYEQYF. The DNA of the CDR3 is TGTGCCAGCTCACCACTCCCGGGGGTATCCTCCTACGAGCAGTACTTC.

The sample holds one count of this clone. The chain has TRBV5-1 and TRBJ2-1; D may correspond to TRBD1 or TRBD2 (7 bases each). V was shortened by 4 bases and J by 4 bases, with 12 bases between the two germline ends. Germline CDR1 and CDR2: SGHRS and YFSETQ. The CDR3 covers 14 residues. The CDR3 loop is CASSTGGQYNEQFF. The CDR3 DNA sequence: TGCGCCAGCAGCACGGGGGGACAGTACAATGAGCAGTTCTTC.

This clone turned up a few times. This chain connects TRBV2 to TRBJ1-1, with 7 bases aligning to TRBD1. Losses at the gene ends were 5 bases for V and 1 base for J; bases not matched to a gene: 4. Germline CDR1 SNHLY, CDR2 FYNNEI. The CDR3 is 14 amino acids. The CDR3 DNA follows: TGTGCCAGCAGTCAACAGGGGCCGAACACTGAAGCTTTCTTT. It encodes CASSQQGPNTEAFF. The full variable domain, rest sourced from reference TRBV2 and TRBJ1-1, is EPEVTQTPSHQVTQMGQEVILRCVPISNHLYFYWYRQILGQKVEFLVSFYNNEISEKSEIFDDQFSVERPDGSNFTLKIRSTKLEDSAMYFCASSQQGPNTEAFFGQGTRLTVV.